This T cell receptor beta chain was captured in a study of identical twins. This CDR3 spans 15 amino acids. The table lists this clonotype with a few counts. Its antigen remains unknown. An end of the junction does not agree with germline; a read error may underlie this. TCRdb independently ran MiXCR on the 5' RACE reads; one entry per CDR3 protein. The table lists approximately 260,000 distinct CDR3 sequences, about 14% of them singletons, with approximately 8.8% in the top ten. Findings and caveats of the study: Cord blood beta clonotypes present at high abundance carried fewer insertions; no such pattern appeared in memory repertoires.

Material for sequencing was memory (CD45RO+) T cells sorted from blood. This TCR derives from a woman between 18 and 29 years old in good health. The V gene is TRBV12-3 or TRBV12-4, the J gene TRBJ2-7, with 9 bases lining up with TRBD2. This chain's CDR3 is CASSLAGAGIYEQYF. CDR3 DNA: TGTGCCAGCAGCTTAGCGGGGGCGGGAATATACGAGCAGTACTTC.